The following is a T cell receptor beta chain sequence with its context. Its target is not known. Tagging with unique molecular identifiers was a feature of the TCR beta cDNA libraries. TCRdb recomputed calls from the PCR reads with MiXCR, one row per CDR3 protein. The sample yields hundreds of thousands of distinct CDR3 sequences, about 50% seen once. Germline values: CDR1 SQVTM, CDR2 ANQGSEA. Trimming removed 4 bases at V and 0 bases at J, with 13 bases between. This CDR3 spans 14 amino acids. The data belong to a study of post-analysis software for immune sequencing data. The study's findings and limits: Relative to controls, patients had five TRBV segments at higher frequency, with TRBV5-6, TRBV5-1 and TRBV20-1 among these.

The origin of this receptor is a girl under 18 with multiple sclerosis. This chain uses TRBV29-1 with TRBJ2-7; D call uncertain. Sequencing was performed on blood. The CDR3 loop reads CSVGVVGSSYEQYF. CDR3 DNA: TGCAGCGTTGGAGTCGTCGGCAGCTCCTACGAGCAGTACTTC.